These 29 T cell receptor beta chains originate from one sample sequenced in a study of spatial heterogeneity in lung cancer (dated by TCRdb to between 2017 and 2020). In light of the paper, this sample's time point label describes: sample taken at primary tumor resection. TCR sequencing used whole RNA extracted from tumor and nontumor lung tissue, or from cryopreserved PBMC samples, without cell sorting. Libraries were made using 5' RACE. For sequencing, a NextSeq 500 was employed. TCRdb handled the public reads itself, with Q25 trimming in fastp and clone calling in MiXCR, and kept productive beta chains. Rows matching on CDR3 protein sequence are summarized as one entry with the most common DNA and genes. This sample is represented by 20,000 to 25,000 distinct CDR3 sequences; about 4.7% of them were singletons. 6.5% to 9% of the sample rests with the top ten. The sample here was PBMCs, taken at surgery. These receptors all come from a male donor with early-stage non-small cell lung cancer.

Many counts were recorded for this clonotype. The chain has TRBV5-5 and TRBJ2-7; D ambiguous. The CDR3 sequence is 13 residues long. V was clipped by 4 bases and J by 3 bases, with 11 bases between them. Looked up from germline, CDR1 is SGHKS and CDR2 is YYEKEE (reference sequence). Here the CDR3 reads CASSIGRGYEQYF. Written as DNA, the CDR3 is TGTGCCAGCAGCATCGGACGAGGCTACGAGCAGTACTTC.

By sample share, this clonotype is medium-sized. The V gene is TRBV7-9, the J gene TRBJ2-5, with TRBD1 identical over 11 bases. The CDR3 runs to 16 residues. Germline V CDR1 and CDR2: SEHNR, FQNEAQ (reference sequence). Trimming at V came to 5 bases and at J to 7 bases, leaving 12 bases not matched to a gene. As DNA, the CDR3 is TGTGCCAGCAGCCAGCAAGCCGGGACAGGGGGAGGGACCCAGTACTTC. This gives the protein CASSQQAGTGGGTQYF.

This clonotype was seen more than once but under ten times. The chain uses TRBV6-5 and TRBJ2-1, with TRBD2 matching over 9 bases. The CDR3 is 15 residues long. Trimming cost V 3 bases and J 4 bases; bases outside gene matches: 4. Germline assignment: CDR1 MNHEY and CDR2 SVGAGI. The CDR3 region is CASSYMSGGYNEQFF. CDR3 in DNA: TGTGCCAGCAGTTATATGAGCGGGGGGTACAATGAGCAGTTCTTC.

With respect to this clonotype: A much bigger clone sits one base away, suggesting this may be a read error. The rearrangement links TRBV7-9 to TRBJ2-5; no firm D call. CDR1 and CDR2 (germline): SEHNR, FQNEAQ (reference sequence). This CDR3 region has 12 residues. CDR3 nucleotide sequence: TGTGCCGGCAGCTTAGCCGGAGAGACCCAGTACTTC. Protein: CAGSLAGETQYF.

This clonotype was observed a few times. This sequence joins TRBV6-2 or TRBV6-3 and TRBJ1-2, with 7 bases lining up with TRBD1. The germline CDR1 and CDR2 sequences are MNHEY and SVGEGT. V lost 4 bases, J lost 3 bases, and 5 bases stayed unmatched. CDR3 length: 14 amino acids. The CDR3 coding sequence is TGTGCCAGCAGTTCCTCCGGGACAGACTATGGCTACACCTTC. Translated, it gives CASSSSGTDYGYTF.

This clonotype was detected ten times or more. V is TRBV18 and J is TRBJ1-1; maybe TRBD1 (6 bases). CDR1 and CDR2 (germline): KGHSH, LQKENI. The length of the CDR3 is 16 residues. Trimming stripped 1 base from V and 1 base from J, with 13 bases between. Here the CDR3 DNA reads TGTGCCAGCTCACCACGAGGAGGGGGACAGAACACTGAAGCTTTCTTT. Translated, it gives CASSPRGGGQNTEAFF.

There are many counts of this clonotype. CDR3 loop: CASSFQSQAGGYTF. As DNA, the CDR3 is TGCGCCAGCAGCTTTCAGAGCCAAGCTGGAGGCTACACCTTC. The J gene is TRBJ1-2, the V gene TRBV5-1; D remains ambiguous. The V gene lost 2 bases and the J gene lost 8 bases, with 16 bases spanning the gap. Germline-derived CDR1 and CDR2 are SGHRS and YFSETQ. The CDR3 totals 14 residues.

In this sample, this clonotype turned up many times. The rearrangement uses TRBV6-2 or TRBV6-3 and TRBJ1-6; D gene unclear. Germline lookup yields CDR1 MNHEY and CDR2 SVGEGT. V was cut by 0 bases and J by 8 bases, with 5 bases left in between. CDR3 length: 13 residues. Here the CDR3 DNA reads TGTGCCAGCAGTTACTCCGTCCATTCACCCCTCCACTTT. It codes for CASSYSVHSPLHF.

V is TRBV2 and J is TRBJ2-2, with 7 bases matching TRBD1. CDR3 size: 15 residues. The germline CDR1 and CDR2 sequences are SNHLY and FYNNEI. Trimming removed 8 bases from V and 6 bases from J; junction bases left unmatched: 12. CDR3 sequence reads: CASGGTAPVAGELFF. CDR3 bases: TGTGCCAGCGGTGGGACAGCCCCCGTGGCCGGGGAGCTGTTTTTT.

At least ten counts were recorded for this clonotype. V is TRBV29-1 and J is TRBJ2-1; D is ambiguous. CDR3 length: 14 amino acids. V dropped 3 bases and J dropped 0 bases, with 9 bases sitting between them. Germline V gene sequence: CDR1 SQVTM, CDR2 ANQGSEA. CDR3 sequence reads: CSVEVGFSYNEQFF. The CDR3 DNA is TGCAGCGTTGAGGTCGGCTTCTCCTACAATGAGCAGTTCTTC.

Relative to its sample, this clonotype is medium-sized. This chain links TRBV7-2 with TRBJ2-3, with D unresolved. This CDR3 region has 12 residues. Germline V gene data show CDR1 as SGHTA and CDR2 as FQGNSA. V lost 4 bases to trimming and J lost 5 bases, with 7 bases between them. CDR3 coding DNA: TGTGCCAGCAGCTCCATTCAAGATACGCAGTATTTT. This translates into CASSSIQDTQYF. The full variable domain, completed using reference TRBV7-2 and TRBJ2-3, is GAGVSQSPSNKVTEKGKDVELRCDPISGHTALYWYRQSLGQGLEFLIYFQGNSAPDKSGLPSDRFSAERTGGSVSTLTIQRTQQEDSAVYLCASSSIQDTQYFGPGTRLTVL.

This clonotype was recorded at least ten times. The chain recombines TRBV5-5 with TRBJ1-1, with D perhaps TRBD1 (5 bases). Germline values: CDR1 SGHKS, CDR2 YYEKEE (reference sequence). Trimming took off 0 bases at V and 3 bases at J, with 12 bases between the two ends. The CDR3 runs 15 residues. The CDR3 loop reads CASSLGQPKDTEAFF. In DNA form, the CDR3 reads TGTGCCAGCAGCTTGGGACAGCCCAAGGACACTGAAGCTTTCTTT.

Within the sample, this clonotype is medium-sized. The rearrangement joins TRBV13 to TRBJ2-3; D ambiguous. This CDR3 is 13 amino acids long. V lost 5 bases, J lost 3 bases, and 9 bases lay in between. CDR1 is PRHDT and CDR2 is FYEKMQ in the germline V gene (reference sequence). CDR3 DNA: TGTGCCAGCAGCCTCCAGTCAACAGATACGCAGTATTTT. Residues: CASSLQSTDTQYF.

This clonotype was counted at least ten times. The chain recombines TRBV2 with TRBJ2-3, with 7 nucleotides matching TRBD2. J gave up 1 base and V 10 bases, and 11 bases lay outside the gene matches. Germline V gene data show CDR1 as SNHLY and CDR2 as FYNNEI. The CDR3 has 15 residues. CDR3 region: CATRSGAWGTDTQYF. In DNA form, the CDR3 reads TGTGCCACACGCAGCGGGGCATGGGGCACAGATACGCAGTATTTT.

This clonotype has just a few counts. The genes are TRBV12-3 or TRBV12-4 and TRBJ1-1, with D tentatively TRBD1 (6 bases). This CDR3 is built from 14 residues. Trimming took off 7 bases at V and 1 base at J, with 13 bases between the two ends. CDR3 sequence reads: CASNTGQKNTEAFF. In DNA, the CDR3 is TGTGCCAGCAATACGGGACAAAAGAACACTGAAGCTTTCTTT.

This chain's CDR3 is CASSLRKGSRENSPLHF. The CDR3 DNA follows: TGTGCCAGCAGCCTAAGGAAGGGGAGCCGCGAAAATTCACCCCTCCACTTT. The J gene is TRBJ1-6, the V gene TRBV3-1; TRBD1 is a possible D gene (5 bases). Per the germline V gene, CDR1 is LGHDT and CDR2 is YNNKEL (reference sequence). The CDR3 contains 17 residues. V lost 4 bases, J lost 7 bases, and 20 bases lay in between. The full variable domain, in which reference TRBV3-1 and TRBJ1-6 provide the parts outside the CDR3, is DTAVSQTPKYLVTQMGNDKSIKCEQNLGHDTMYWYKQDSKKFLKIMFSYNNKELIINETVPNRFSPKSPDKAHLNLHINSLELGDSAVYFCASSLRKGSRENSPLHFGNGTRLTVT.

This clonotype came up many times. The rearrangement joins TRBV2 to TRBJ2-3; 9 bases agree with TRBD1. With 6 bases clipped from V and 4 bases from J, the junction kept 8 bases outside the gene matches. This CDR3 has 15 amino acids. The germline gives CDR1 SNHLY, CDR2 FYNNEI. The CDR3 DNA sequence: TGTGCCAGCAGCGCAACAGGGGGCGCAGCAGATACGCAGTATTTT. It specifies CASSATGGAADTQYF.

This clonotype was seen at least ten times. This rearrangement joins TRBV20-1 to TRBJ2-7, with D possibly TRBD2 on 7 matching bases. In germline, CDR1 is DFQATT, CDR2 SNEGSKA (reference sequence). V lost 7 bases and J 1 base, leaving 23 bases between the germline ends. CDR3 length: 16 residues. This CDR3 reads CSVRGGGAFESYEQYF. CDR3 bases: TGCAGTGTTCGCGGTGGGGGGGCCTTTGAGTCCTACGAGCAGTACTTC.

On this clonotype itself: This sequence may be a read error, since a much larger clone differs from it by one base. The CDR3 is CASSGGTYTQETQYF. As DNA, the CDR3 is TGCGCCAGCAGCGGGGGGACTTACACACAAGAGACCCAGTACTTC. V and J are TRBV5-1 and TRBJ2-5; possible D gene TRBD2, 6 bases. Trimming removed 4 bases from V and 2 bases from J, with 15 bases in between. The length of the CDR3 is 15 residues. The V gene's germline CDR1 is SGHRS and CDR2 YFSETQ.

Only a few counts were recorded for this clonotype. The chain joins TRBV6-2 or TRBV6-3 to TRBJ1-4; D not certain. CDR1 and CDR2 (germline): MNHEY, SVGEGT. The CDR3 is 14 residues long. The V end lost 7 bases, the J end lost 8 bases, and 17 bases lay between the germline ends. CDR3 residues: CASTKRTAGEKLFF. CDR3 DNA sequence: TGTGCCAGCACTAAACGGACGGCGGGGGAAAAACTGTTTTTT.

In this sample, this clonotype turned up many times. The CDR3 sequence is CASSLRQGGTEAFF. CDR3 DNA: TGCGCCAGCAGCTTGAGGCAGGGAGGAACTGAAGCTTTCTTT. The V gene is TRBV5-1, the J gene TRBJ1-1; the D gene is possibly TRBD1 (5 bases). The germline V and J ends were trimmed by 1 base and 5 bases, with 12 bases remaining between them. This CDR3 spans 14 amino acids. Germline-derived CDR1 and CDR2 are SGHRS and YFSETQ.

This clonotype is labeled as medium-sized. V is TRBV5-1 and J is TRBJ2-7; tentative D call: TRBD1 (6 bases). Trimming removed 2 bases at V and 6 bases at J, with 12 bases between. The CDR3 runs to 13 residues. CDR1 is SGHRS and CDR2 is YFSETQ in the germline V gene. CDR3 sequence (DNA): TGCGCCAGCAGCTTAGGACAGACGGGCGAGCAGTACTTC. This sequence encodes CASSLGQTGEQYF. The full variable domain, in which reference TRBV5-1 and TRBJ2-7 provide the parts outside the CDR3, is KAGVTQTPRYLIKTRGQQVTLSCSPISGHRSVSWYQQTPGQGLQFLFEYFSETQRNKGNFPGRFSGRQFSNSRSEMNVSTLELGDSALYLCASSLGQTGEQYFGPGTRLTVT.

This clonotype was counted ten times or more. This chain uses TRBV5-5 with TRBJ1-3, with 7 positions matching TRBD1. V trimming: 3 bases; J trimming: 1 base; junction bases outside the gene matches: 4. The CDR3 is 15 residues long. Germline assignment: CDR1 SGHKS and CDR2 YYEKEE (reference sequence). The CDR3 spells CASSWDSRSGNTIYF. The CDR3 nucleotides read TGTGCCAGCAGCTGGGACAGCCGGTCTGGAAACACCATATATTTT.

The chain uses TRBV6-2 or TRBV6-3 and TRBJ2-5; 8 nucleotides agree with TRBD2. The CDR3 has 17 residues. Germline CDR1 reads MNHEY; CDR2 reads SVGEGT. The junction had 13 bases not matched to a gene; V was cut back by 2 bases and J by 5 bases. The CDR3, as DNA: TGTGCCAGCAGTTACCCGATTAGCGGGACTCCCCGGGAGACCCAGTACTTC. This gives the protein CASSYPISGTPRETQYF.

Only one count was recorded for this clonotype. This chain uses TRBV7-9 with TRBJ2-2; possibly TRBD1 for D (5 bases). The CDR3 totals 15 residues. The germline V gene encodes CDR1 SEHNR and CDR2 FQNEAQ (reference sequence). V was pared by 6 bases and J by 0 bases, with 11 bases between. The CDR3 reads CASRGVTTNTGELFF. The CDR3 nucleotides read TGTGCCAGCAGAGGGGTTACAACGAACACCGGGGAGCTGTTTTTT.

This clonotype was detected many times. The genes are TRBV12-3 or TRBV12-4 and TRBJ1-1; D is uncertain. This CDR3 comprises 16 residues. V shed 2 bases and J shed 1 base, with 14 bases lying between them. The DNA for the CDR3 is TGTGCCAGCAGTTTATTCCCCCCGGATAGGAACACTGAAGCTTTCTTT. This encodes CASSLFPPDRNTEAFF.

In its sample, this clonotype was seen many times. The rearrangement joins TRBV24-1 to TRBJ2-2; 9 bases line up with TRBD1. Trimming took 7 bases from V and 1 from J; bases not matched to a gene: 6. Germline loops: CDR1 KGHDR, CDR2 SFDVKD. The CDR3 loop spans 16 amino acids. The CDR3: CATRGQGELNTGELFF. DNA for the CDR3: TGTGCCACCAGGGGACAGGGCGAATTGAACACCGGGGAGCTGTTTTTT.

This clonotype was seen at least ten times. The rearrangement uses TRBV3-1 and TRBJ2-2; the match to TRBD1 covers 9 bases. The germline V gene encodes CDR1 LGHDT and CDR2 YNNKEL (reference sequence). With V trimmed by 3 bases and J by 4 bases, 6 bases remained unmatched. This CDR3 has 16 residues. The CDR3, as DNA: TGTGCCAGCAGCCAGGAAGGGACAGGGAGCACCGGGGAGCTGTTTTTT. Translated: CASSQEGTGSTGELFF. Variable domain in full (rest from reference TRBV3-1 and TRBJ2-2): DTAVSQTPKYLVTQMGNDKSIKCEQNLGHDTMYWYKQDSKKFLKIMFSYNNKELIINETVPNRFSPKSPDKAHLNLHINSLELGDSAVYFCASSQEGTGSTGELFFGEGSRLTVL.

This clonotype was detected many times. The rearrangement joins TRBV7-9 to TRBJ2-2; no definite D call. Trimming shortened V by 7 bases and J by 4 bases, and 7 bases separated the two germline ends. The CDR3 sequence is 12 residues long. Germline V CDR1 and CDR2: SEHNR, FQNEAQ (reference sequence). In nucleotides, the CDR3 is TGTGCCAGCACCCCCCCCACCGGGGAGCTGTTTTTT. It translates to CASTPPTGELFF.